This TCR beta chain comes out of a study of T cell responses to AZD1222 COVID-19 vaccine. Study findings and constraints: Reportedly, nearly half the spike-specific TCRs target unmutated variant regions. Two AZD1222 administrations were followed by greater Spike-specific TCR breadth and depth. Baseline seropositivity occurred in only 5 to 7 AZD1222 recipients.

V lost 2 bases, J lost 6 bases, and 14 bases lay in between. Germline CDR1 is KGHSH and CDR2 is LQKENI. This CDR3 is 16 amino acids long. Points on this clone: Its antigen is still unknown.

Assay used: immunoSEQ multiplex PCR; TCRdb lists only in-frame clones, some missing. The sample contains about 75,000 clones, 70% to 90% of which appear only once. Sequenced material: peripheral blood, taken 28 days after the second dose of the MenACWY control vaccine. The V gene is TRBV18, the J gene TRBJ1-6, with D unclear. This clonotype was obtained from an adult who received the MenACWY meningococcal vaccine as a control. The CDR3 nucleotides read TGTGCCAGCTCACCAAACGCGGGCAGCCTTAATTCACCCCTCCACTTT. Its translation: CASSPNAGSLNSPLHF.